Listed below are T cell receptor beta chains from one sample, sequenced in a study of blood T cell repertoires in COVID-19. The assay was immunoSEQ multiplex PCR, and TCRdb's table has in-frame clones only and misses some. The sample holds roughly 180,000 clones; roughly 88% are singletons and the top ten take around 13%. Sequenced material: PBMCs or T cells enriched from blood (not recorded which). Every receptor here comes from an older woman who had recovered from COVID-19. Both conserved end residues are part of each CDR3. The D gene is left open where the match is weak. Some rows have no size entry. The others give once, few or many, or a class for an expanded clone.

abundance,d_gene,v_gene,j_gene,CDR3nt,CDR3aa
few,.,TRBV7-3,TRBJ2-3,TGTGCCAGCAGCTTAATGGGGACTAGCACAGATACGCAGTATTTT,CASSLMGTSTDTQYF
.,TRBD1,TRBV27,TRBJ1-1,TGTGCCAGCAGTTTATCGACAGGGAGCACTGAAGCTTTCTTT,CASSLSTGSTEAFF
.,TRBD1,TRBV7-9,TRBJ1-4,TGTGCCAGCACCGAAGGGGGCGGGGACGAAAAACTGTTTTTT,CASTEGGGDEKLFF
.,.,TRBV9,TRBJ1-1,TGTGCCAGCAGCCCCACGGCGGCTTCCACTGAAGCTTTCTTT,CASSPTAASTEAFF
.,.,TRBV21-1,TRBJ2-7,TGTGCCAGCAGCAAAAGAGGCCCGCTGCTGCCCCAAAGCTCCTACGAGCAGTACTTC,CASSKRGPLLPQSSYEQYF
.,.,TRBV30,TRBJ2-5,TGTGCCTGGAGGACTAGCCAAGAGACCCAGTACTTC,CAWRTSQETQYF
.,.,TRBV18,TRBJ2-3,TGTGCCAGCTCACCGCGGACAGCGAGGGGAGATACGCAGTATTTT,CASSPRTARGDTQYF
.,TRBD2,TRBV9,TRBJ2-3,TGTGCCAGCAGCGCAAGCGGGTGGGAGGGGGATACGCAGTATTTT,CASSASGWEGDTQYF
.,.,TRBV18,TRBJ2-7,TGTGCCAGCTCACCATCAGGTATTTCCTACGAGCAGTACTTC,CASSPSGISYEQYF
.,TRBD1,TRBV12-3/TRBV12-4,TRBJ2-1,TGTGCCAGCAGTATATCAGGGGGTGAGCAGTTCTTC,CASSISGGEQFF
.,.,TRBV5-1,TRBJ1-1,TGCGCCAGCAGCCCTCTCTCAGGACAAGACACTGAAGCTTTCTTT,CASSPLSGQDTEAFF
.,.,TRBV27,TRBJ2-7,TGTGCCAGCGGACTGGCTGCACCCTACGAGCAGTACTTC,CASGLAAPYEQYF
.,.,TRBV28,TRBJ1-2,TGTGCCAGCCGTACGGAAGGGGGTGGGTGGGGCGTCTATGGCTACACCTTC,CASRTEGGGWGVYGYTF
.,TRBD2,TRBV29-1,TRBJ2-3,TGCAGCGCCAACCTACTAGCGGCCCCAGATACGCAGTATTTT,CSANLLAAPDTQYF
.,.,TRBV12-3/TRBV12-4,TRBJ1-2,TGTGCCAGCAGAGAGCTTAGCTATGGCTACACCTTC,CASRELSYGYTF
few,TRBD2,TRBV3-1/TRBV3-2,TRBJ2-3,TGTGCCAGCAGCGCGGGACTAGCGGGAGGCACAGATACGCAGTATTTT,CASSAGLAGGTDTQYF
few,TRBD2,TRBV30,TRBJ2-2,TGTGCCTGGAGTCCTATGGGACTAGCGGGATCCGGAGCCGGGGAGCTGTTTTTT,CAWSPMGLAGSGAGELFF
.,.,TRBV5-1,TRBJ2-3,TGCGCCAGCAACAGAGCGGACAGCACAGATACGCAGTATTTT,CASNRADSTDTQYF
few,.,TRBV5-1,TRBJ2-7,TGCGCCAGCAGCTTGCAAGGGCGGGATTACGAGCAGTACTTC,CASSLQGRDYEQYF
.,TRBD2,TRBV3-1/TRBV3-2,TRBJ2-2,TGTGCCAGCGGGAGGGCCTACACCGGGGAGCTGTTTTTT,CASGRAYTGELFF
.,.,TRBV12-3/TRBV12-4,TRBJ2-5,TGTGCCAGCGGTGAGGGGGGGGAGGAGACCCAGTACTTC,CASGEGGEETQYF
.,.,TRBV3-1/TRBV3-2,TRBJ2-2,TGTGCCAGCAGCTTCGCCGGGGAGCTGTTTTTT,CASSFAGELFF
.,TRBD1,TRBV15,TRBJ2-7,TGTGCCACCAGCAGCGGGACAGGGCACTACGAGCAGTACTTC,CATSSGTGHYEQYF
few,TRBD2,TRBV3-1/TRBV3-2,TRBJ2-7,TGTGCCAGCAGCCAAGACCAGACTAGCGGGATGGTTTTAGAGCAGTACTTC,CASSQDQTSGMVLEQYF
.,.,TRBV19,TRBJ1-5,TGTGCCTCCACCCGGACCTCTGAGGGTCAGCCCCAGCATTTT,CASTRTSEGQPQHF
.,TRBD1,TRBV29-1,TRBJ2-1,TGCAGCGTAGAGAGACCCCGGGACAGAGACAATGAGCAGTTCTTC,CSVERPRDRDNEQFF
once,TRBD1,TRBV2,TRBJ1-2,TGTGCCAGCAGTGAAGGGACAGGGGTTTATGGCTACACCTTC,CASSEGTGVYGYTF
.,.,TRBV19,TRBJ1-2,TGTGCCAGTAGAGACCCGGGACTTTATGGCTACACCTTC,CASRDPGLYGYTF
once,.,TRBV5-1,TRBJ2-3,TGCGCCAGCAGCTTGAGGGGGACCACAGATACGCAGTATTTT,CASSLRGTTDTQYF
.,TRBD1,TRBV19,TRBJ2-7,TGTGCCGCCCGGGACAGGGGAGTCGACGAGCAGTACTTC,CAARDRGVDEQYF
.,TRBD2,TRBV5-1,TRBJ2-3,TGCGCCAGCAGCCCCCTAGCGGCAGCCCCCACAGATACGCAGTATTTT,CASSPLAAAPTDTQYF
.,.,TRBV19,TRBJ1-2,TGTGCCAGTAAGGGGGGGACGGAAAGCTATGGCTACACCTTC,CASKGGTESYGYTF
.,.,TRBV10-3,TRBJ1-5,TGTGCCATCAGTGGGGGGGGTTATAGCAATCAGCCCCAGCATTTT,CAISGGGYSNQPQHF
.,.,TRBV29-1,TRBJ1-5,TGCAGCGTCCGGACGGGGAATCAGCCCCAGCATTTT,CSVRTGNQPQHF
.,.,TRBV28,TRBJ1-1,TGTGCCAGCAGTTTCCTCCAGGGGAACAGAGAAGCTTTCTTT,CASSFLQGNREAFF
.,.,TRBV27,TRBJ1-1,TGTGCCAGCAGCAGGGCCTTGAACACTGAAGCTTTCTTT,CASSRALNTEAFF
.,TRBD1,TRBV12-5,TRBJ1-1,TGTGCTAGTGGTCCGAACAGGGGCTCGAACACTGAAGCTTTCTTT,CASGPNRGSNTEAFF
.,TRBD1,TRBV28,TRBJ1-2,TGTGCCAGCACTCTCCGGACAGGCGACTATGGCTACACCTTC,CASTLRTGDYGYTF
.,TRBD2,TRBV6-1,TRBJ2-1,TGTGCCAGCAGTGATGACCCCGGGAGGGGGTGGCGGGTCTTC,CASSDDPGRGWRVF
.,TRBD2,TRBV29-1,TRBJ2-2,TGCAGCGTTAGCGGGGCCGGGGAGCTGTTTTTT,CSVSGAGELFF
.,.,TRBV7-8,TRBJ1-2,TGTGCCAGCAGCCCGAGGCGCAGGGTGGCAAACTATGGCTACACCTTC,CASSPRRRVANYGYTF
.,TRBD1,TRBV13,TRBJ1-4,TGTGCCAGCAGCTCCCGGGACAGGGGGCCGCGCGGCTTAATTGAAAAACTGTTTTTT,CASSSRDRGPRGLIEKLFF
.,.,TRBV12-3/TRBV12-4,TRBJ1-5,TGTGCCAGCAGTCTGGCCGGGGGTCAGCCCCAGCATTTT,CASSLAGGQPQHF
once,TRBD1,TRBV5-5,TRBJ1-2,TGTGCCAGCAGCTTGGACTCAGGGGGCGGTGGCTACACCTTC,CASSLDSGGGGYTF
.,.,TRBV19,TRBJ1-2,TGTGCCAGTAGTATACCGGGTACCCTATATGGCTACACCTTC,CASSIPGTLYGYTF